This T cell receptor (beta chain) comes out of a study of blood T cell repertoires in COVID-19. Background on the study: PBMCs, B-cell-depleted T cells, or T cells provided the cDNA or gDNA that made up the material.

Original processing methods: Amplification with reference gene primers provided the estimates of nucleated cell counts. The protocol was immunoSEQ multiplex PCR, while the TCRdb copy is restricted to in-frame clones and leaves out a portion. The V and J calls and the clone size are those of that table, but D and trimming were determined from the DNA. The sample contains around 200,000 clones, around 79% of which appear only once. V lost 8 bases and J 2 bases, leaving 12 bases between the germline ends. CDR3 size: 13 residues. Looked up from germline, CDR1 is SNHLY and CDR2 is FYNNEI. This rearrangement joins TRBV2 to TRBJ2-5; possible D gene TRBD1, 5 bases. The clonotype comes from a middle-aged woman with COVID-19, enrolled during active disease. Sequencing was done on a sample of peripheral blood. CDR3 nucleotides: TGTGCCAGCGGGGCTACCGCGCAAGAGACCCAGTACTTC. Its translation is CASGATAQETQYF.